A single sample is the source of the 20 T cell receptor beta chains below, sequenced in a study of blood T cell repertoires in COVID-19. Sequencing was performed with immunoSEQ multiplex PCR; in TCRdb, only in-frame clones are kept and a portion is missing. The top ten clones hold roughly 4.5% of a sample with some 270,000 clones, nearly 90% of them seen once. Sequences were obtained from peripheral blood. These receptors originate from a woman between 40 and 50 years old who had recovered from COVID-19.

The chain carries TRBV30 and TRBJ1-1; D possibly corresponds to TRBD1 (5 bases). Germline V gene lookup returns CDR1 GTSNPN and CDR2 SVGIG (reference sequence). V was trimmed by 1 base and J by 4 bases, leaving 13 bases between them. The CDR3 totals 14 residues. The CDR3 nucleotides read TGTGCCTGGAGTGATACGGCGGGGGGCACTGAAGCTTTCTTT. It codes for CAWSDTAGGTEAFF.

This chain joins TRBV5-6 and TRBJ2-7, with no clear D. The V and J ends lost 2 bases and 6 bases respectively, with 12 bases between them. This CDR3 is 13 amino acids long. CDR1 and CDR2 (germline): SGHDT, YYEEEE. The CDR3 DNA follows: TGTGCCAGCAGCTTTTCACTAAGAGGCGAGCAGTACGTC. It encodes CASSFSLRGEQYV.

This clone was found a few times. The chain has TRBV7-9 and TRBJ1-1; no definite D call. CDR1 is SEHNR and CDR2 is FQNEAQ in the germline V gene (reference sequence). V lost 6 bases and J lost 0, with 14 bases in between. The CDR3 has 15 residues. CDR3 protein: CASSTPGYLNTEAFF. Written as DNA, the CDR3 is TGTGCCAGCAGTACCCCGGGGTATTTGAACACTGAAGCTTTCTTT.

The V and J genes are TRBV3-1 (or the pseudogene TRBV3-2) and TRBJ1-2; 12 positions match TRBD1. Looked up from germline, CDR1 is LGHDT and CDR2 is YNNKEL (reference sequence). Trimming at V came to 0 bases and at J to 8 bases, leaving 10 bases not matched to a gene. CDR3 size: 17 residues. The CDR3 region has the DNA TGTGCCAGCAGCCAAGACCGGGGGACAGGGGGCGATGAGGGCTACACCTTC. The encoded protein is CASSQDRGTGGDEGYTF.

The CDR3 DNA follows: TGCGCCAGCAGCTCAGGGGTCGCTGGGGCCAACGTCCTGACTTTC. Amino acids: CASSSGVAGANVLTF. The rearrangement links TRBV5-1 to TRBJ2-6, with D possibly TRBD1 on 6 matching bases. The CDR3 extends over 15 amino acids. The V and J ends lost 3 bases and 2 bases respectively, with 9 bases between them. CDR1 and CDR2 from the germline V gene are SGHRS and YFSETQ.

This sequence joins TRBV2 and TRBJ2-1; D is possibly TRBD2 (5 bases). The CDR3 sequence is 16 residues long. Per the germline V gene, CDR1 is SNHLY and CDR2 is FYNNEI. Trimming took off 7 bases at V and 0 bases at J, with 16 bases between the two ends. CDR3 DNA sequence: TGTGCCAGCACCGAAACGGGGATTAGCTCCTACAATGAGCAGTTCTTC. This encodes CASTETGISSYNEQFF.

The chain has TRBV6-5 and TRBJ2-1; D is possibly TRBD2 (6 bases). V was trimmed by 7 bases and J by 0 bases, leaving 10 bases between them. The CDR3 is 14 residues long. Germline values: CDR1 MNHEY, CDR2 SVGAGI. CDR3 in DNA: TGTGCCAGCACCCCGGGGGACTCCTACAATGAGCAGTTCTTC. It yields the protein CASTPGDSYNEQFF.

V and J are TRBV28 and TRBJ2-1; no clear D. The V gene lost 9 bases and the J gene lost 0 bases, with 6 bases spanning the gap. The CDR3 extends over 12 amino acids. Germline V gene sequence: CDR1 MDHEN, CDR2 SYDVKM. In DNA, the CDR3 is TGTGCCAGTTCTTACTCCTACAATGAGCAGTTCTTC. Its translation is CASSYSYNEQFF.

V usage is TRBV7-8 and J usage is TRBJ1-5, with D unclear. Germline CDR1 and CDR2: SGHVS and FQNEAQ. The CDR3 spans 15 residues. V was shortened by 5 bases and J by 4 bases, with 15 bases between the two germline ends. The CDR3 DNA is TGTGCCAGCAGCCCCCAGAGGACTCGGAATCAGCCCCAGCATTTT. Translating it yields CASSPQRTRNQPQHF.

With regard to this clone: The same CDR3 is also encoded by other DNA sequences in this sample. The rearrangement joins TRBV3-1 (or the pseudogene TRBV3-2) to TRBJ2-5, with D hard to call. CDR1 is LGHDT and CDR2 is YNNKEL in the germline V gene (reference sequence). Trimming removed 6 bases from V and 1 base from J, with 3 bases in between. This CDR3 contains 11 residues. The CDR3 nucleotides are TGTGCCAGCAGTCTCCAAGAGACCCAGTACTTC. It is translated as CASSLQETQYF.

This clone is a singleton in its sample. The rearrangement links TRBV5-6 to TRBJ2-1; 8 bases fit TRBD2. This CDR3 is built from 15 residues. V was pared by 2 bases and J by 5 bases, with 6 bases of the junction left unmatched. Germline assignment: CDR1 SGHDT and CDR2 YYEEEE. The CDR3 nucleotides are TGTGCCAGCAGCTTACCGGGACTAGGGGACAATGAGCAGTTCTTC. Translation: CASSLPGLGDNEQFF. The full variable domain, its missing parts supplied by reference TRBV5-6 and TRBJ2-1, is DAGVTQSPTHLIKTRGQQVTLRCSPKSGHDTVSWYQQALGQGPQFIFQYYEEEERQRGNFPDRFSGHQFPNYSSELNVNALLLGDSALYLCASSLPGLGDNEQFFGPGTRLTVL.

The rearrangement links TRBV3-1 (or the pseudogene TRBV3-2) to TRBJ1-6; 8 bases fit TRBD1. Germline V gives CDR1 LGHDT, CDR2 YNNKEL (reference sequence). CDR3 length equals 14 residues. V gave up 4 bases and J gave up 11 bases; unmatched junction bases: 7. The CDR3 loop reads CASSRDRGSAPLHF. The CDR3 DNA reads TGTGCCAGCAGCCGAGACAGGGGATCGGCACCCCTCCACTTT.

The chain employs TRBV30 and TRBJ2-5; D remains unclear. Trimming left V 1 base short and J 3 bases short, with 6 bases between. CDR1 is GTSNPN, CDR2 SVGIG, per germline (reference sequence). The CDR3 runs to 12 residues. The CDR3 nucleotides read TGTGCCTGGAGTGCACAAAAAGAGACCCAGTACTTC. It codes for CAWSAQKETQYF.

J is TRBJ2-3 and V is TRBV15; 8 bases align to TRBD2. The CDR3 loop spans 17 amino acids. The germline V gene has CDR1 LNHNV and CDR2 YYDKDF (reference sequence). The junction had 11 bases not matched to a gene; V was cut back by 0 bases and J by 6 bases. The DNA of the CDR3 is TGTGCCACCAGCAGAGATAAGGGAAGCGGGAGATCCGATACGCAGTATTTT. Its translation: CATSRDKGSGRSDTQYF. The variable domain in full, with the rest retrieved from reference TRBV15 and TRBJ2-3, is DAMVIQNPRYQVTQFGKPVTLSCSQTLNHNVMYWYQQKSSQAPKLLFHYYDKDFNNEADTPDNFQSRRPNTSFCFLDIRSPGLGDTAMYLCATSRDKGSGRSDTQYFGPGTRLTVL.

The chain has TRBV5-1 and TRBJ2-3, with 8 bases that match TRBD2. The trim removed 5 bases at V and 14 bases at J, leaving 13 bases unmatched. The germline V gene encodes CDR1 SGHRS and CDR2 YFSETQ. This CDR3 is built from 13 residues. Written as DNA, the CDR3 is TGCGCCAGCAGTCGTAGCGGGGACCCCCCCCGGTATTTT. Its protein is CASSRSGDPPRYF. Full variable domain (missing parts from reference TRBV5-1 and TRBJ2-3): KAGVTQTPRYLIKTRGQQVTLSCSPISGHRSVSWYQQTPGQGLQFLFEYFSETQRNKGNFPGRFSGRQFSNSRSEMNVSTLELGDSALYLCASSRSGDPPRYFGPGTRLTVL.

The CDR3 DNA follows: TGTGCCAGCAGTTTCCAGGTTTCGGCCGGCTACACCTTC. Amino acid sequence: CASSFQVSAGYTF. The chain couples TRBV28 to TRBJ1-2; D remains unclear. This CDR3 spans 13 amino acids. V was trimmed by 3 bases and J by 8 bases, leaving 13 bases between them. CDR1 and CDR2 from the germline V gene are MDHEN and SYDVKM.

The chain uses TRBV6-5 and TRBJ2-3, with a weak D call TRBD1 (6 bases). Per the germline V gene, CDR1 is MNHEY and CDR2 is SVGAGI. The CDR3 covers 15 residues. V lost 4 bases to trimming and J lost 4 bases, with 15 bases between them. The CDR3, as DNA: TGTGCCAGCAGTTCTCCAATGCAGGGGTCAGATACGCAGTATTTT. Protein sequence: CASSSPMQGSDTQYF.

This clone was observed once. The J gene is TRBJ1-2, the V gene TRBV10-3; TRBD1 is a possible D gene (6 bases). The length of the CDR3 is 12 residues. V was cut by 3 bases and J by 10 bases, with 12 bases left in between. In germline, CDR1 is ENHRY, CDR2 SYGVKD. The CDR3 coding sequence is TGTGCCATCAGTGACACAGGGTGGGTCTACACCTTC. This encodes CAISDTGWVYTF.

The chain has TRBV19 and TRBJ2-7; D perhaps matches TRBD2 (6 bases). V gave up 5 bases and J gave up 2 bases, with 13 bases separating them. The CDR3 extends over 14 amino acids. Germline V lookup: CDR1 LNHDA, CDR2 SQIVND (reference sequence). The CDR3 protein is CASSAGGVAYEQYF. The CDR3 DNA is TGTGCCAGTAGTGCCGGGGGAGTAGCCTACGAGCAGTACTTC.

The rearrangement links TRBV11-2 to TRBJ2-2, with D perhaps TRBD2 (5 bases). The ends were cut back, 8 bases at V and 2 bases at J, with 21 bases in the middle. The CDR3 contains 17 residues. Germline CDR1 SGHAT, CDR2 FQNNGV. CDR3 DNA: TGTGCCAGCCGCATACCGTTTCGCCGGGGTAACACCGGGGAGCTGTTTTTT. Its protein product is CASRIPFRRGNTGELFF.